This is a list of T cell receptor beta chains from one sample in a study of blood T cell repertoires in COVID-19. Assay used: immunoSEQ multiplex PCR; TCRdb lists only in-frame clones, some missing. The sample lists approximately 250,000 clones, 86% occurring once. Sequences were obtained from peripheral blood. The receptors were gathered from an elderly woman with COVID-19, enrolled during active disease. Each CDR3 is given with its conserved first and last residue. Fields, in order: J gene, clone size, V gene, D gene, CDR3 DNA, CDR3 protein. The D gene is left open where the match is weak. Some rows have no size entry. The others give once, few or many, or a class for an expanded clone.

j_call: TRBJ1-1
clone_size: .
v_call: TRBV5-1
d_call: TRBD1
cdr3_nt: TGCGCCAGCAGCTTCTCCGGGACAGGGTGGGGGACTGAAGCTTTCTTT
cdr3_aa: CASSFSGTGWGTEAFF

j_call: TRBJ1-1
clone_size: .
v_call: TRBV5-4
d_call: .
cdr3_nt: TGTGCCAGCAGCTTGGCGGGGGGCACGAACACTGAAGCTTTCTTT
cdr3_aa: CASSLAGGTNTEAFF

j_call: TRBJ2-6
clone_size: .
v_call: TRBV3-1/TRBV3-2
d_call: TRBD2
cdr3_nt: TGTGCCAGCAGCCACCTAGCGGGGGGGAGAGGGGCCAACGTCCTGACTTTC
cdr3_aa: CASSHLAGGRGANVLTF

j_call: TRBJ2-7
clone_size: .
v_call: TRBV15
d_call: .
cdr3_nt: TGTGCCACCAGCAGAGATCTAGTGAGCGCCTACGAGCAGTACTTC
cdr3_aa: CATSRDLVSAYEQYF

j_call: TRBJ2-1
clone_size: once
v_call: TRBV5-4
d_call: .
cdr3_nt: TGTGCCAGCAGCTTAACTAAAAATGAGCAGTTCTTC
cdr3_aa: CASSLTKNEQFF

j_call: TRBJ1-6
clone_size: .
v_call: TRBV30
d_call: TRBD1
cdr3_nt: TGTGCCTGGAGGGGACAGTTTGGGATCCCCTACCACTTT
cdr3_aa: CAWRGQFGIPYHF

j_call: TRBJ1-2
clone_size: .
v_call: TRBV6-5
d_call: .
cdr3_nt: TGTGCCAGCAGCGAGACGGGACACCCTGGCTACACCTTC
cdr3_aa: CASSETGHPGYTF

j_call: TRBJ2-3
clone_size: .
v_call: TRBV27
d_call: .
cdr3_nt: TGTGCCAGCAGTGGAGGGTGGCGAAGGGAGCCCAAGGACACAGATACGCAGTATTTT
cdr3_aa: CASSGGWRREPKDTDTQYF

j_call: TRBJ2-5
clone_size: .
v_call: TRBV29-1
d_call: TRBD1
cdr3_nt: TGCAGCGTTGAAAAGACAGGGGAGACCCAGTACTTC
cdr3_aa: CSVEKTGETQYF

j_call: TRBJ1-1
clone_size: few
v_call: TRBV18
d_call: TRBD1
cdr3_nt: TGTGCCAGCTCACTTGGACAGGACACTGAAGCTTTCTTT
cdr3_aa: CASSLGQDTEAFF

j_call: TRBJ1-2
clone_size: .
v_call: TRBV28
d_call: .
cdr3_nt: TGTGCCAGCAGTTTGGTACAAAGAAGCTACACCTTC
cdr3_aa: CASSLVQRSYTF

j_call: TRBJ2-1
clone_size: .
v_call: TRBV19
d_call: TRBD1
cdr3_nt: TGTGCCAGTAGTATCTGGGACAGGGACTACAATGAGCAGTTCTTC
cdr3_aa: CASSIWDRDYNEQFF

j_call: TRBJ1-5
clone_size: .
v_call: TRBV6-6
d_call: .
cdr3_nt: TGTGCCAGCAGACAAGGCAATCAGCCCCAGCATTTT
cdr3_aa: CASRQGNQPQHF

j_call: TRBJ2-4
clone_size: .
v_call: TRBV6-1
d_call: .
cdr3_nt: TGTGCCAGCAGTGAGAGTTCGCTAGCCAAAAACATTCAGTACTTC
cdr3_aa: CASSESSLAKNIQYF

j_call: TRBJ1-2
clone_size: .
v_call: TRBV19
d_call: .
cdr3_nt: TGTGCCAGTAGTATAGATTCGGAGTATGGCTACACCTTC
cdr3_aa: CASSIDSEYGYTF

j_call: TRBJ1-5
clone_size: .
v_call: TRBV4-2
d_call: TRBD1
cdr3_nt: TGTGCCAGCAGCCAGATGGACAGGGGGGATCAGCCCCAGCATTTT
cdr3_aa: CASSQMDRGDQPQHF

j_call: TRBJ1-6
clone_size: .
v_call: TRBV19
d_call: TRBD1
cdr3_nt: TGTGCCAGTAGTATGGGACAGTCCGCCGGCAATAATTCACCCCTCCACTTT
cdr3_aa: CASSMGQSAGNNSPLHF

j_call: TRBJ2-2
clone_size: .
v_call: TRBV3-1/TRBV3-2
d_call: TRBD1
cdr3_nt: TGTGCCAGCAGCCAAGATCTAGGGGGCCCGAACACCGGGGAGCTGTTTTTT
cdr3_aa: CASSQDLGGPNTGELFF

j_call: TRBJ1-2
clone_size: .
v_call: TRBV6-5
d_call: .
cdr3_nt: TGTGCCAGCGGGCGACAGTATGGCTACACCTTC
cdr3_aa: CASGRQYGYTF